This T cell receptor beta chain was sequenced in a study of blood T cell repertoires in COVID-19. In the study overall: Material from acute and convalescent COVID-19 was sourced from the United States, Italy and Spain. From T cells, B-cell-depleted T cells, or PBMCs came the material, which was cDNA or gDNA.

Unmatched junction bases numbered 8, after V lost 8 bases and J lost 8 bases. The CDR3 loop spans 13 amino acids. Germline-derived CDR1 and CDR2 are MNHEY and SVGAGI. TCRdb's table, derived via immunoSEQ multiplex PCR, lists solely in-frame clones and lacks some. The data hold around 70,000 clones, with approximately 80% observed a single time. The V gene is TRBV6-5, the J gene TRBJ1-2; 10 bases map to TRBD1. The sequence was collected from a human donor in a cohort sampled during active COVID-19. The material sequenced was peripheral blood. The CDR3 region is CASGRQGAIGYTF. The CDR3 bases are TGTGCCAGCGGGAGACAGGGGGCTATAGGCTACACCTTC.